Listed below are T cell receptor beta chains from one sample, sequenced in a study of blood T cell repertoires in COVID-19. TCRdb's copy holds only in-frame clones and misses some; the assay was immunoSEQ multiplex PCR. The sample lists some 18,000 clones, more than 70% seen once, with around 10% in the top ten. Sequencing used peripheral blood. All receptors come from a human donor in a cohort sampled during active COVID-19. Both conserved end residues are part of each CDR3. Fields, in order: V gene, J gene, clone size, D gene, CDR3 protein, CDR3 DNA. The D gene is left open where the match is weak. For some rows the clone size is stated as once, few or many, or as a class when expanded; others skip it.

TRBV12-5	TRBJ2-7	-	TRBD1	CASGLVIRDRAIYEQYF	TGTGCTAGTGGTTTGGTAATCAGGGACAGGGCCATCTACGAGCAGTACTTC
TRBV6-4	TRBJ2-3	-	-	CASGDSLTDTQYF	TGTGCCAGCGGGGACTCCCTCACAGATACGCAGTATTTT
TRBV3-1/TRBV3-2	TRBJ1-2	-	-	CASSQGWQGYGYTF	TGTGCCAGCAGCCAAGGCTGGCAGGGATATGGCTACACCTTC
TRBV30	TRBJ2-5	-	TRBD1	CAWRKTGGQETQYF	TGTGCCTGGAGAAAGACAGGGGGCCAAGAGACCCAGTACTTC
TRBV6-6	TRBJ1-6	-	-	CASSRQDENSPLHF	TGTGCCAGCAGCAGACAGGATGAGAATTCACCCCTCCACTTT
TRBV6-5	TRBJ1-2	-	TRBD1	CASADPGTGVYGYTF	TGTGCCAGTGCTGACCCCGGGACAGGGGTTTATGGCTACACCTTC
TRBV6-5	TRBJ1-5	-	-	CASKRGSNQPQHF	TGTGCCAGCAAGCGAGGGAGCAATCAGCCCCAGCATTTT
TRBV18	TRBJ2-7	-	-	CASSPPAGSSYEQYF	TGTGCCAGCTCACCACCCGCGGGTAGCTCCTACGAGCAGTACTTC
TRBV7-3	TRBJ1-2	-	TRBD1	CASSRNGQGFYGYTF	TGTGCCAGCAGCCGAAACGGACAGGGATTCTATGGCTACACCTTC
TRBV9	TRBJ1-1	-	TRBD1	CASSVEGTGNTEAFF	TGTGCCAGCAGCGTAGAGGGGACAGGAAACACTGAAGCTTTCTTT
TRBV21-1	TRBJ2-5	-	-	CASSKGKLAGEETQYF	TGTGCCAGCAGCAAAGGGAAACTAGCGGGGGAAGAGACCCAGTACTTC
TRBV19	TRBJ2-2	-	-	CASSVTEGIGELFF	TGTGCCAGTAGTGTAACAGAGGGTATCGGGGAGCTGTTTTTT
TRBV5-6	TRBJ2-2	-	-	CASSYFLGAANTGELFF	TGTGCCAGCAGCTATTTTTTGGGGGCAGCGAACACCGGGGAGCTGTTTTTT
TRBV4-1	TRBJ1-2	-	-	CASSHTVTGLYGYTF	TGCGCCAGCAGCCACACCGTAACAGGGTTATATGGCTACACCTTC
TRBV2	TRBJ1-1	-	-	CASRIPPRGITPEAFF	TGTGCCAGCAGAATACCCCCCAGGGGAATTACCCCTGAAGCTTTCTTT
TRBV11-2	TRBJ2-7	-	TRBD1	CASSRQGQGNSYEQYF	TGTGCCAGCAGCCGTCAGGGACAGGGGAACTCCTACGAGCAGTACTTC
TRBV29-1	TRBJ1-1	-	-	CSAGGTEAFF	TGCAGCGCCGGGGGCACTGAAGCTTTCTTT
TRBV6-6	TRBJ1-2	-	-	CASQTSRVRGYTF	TGTGCCAGCCAAACCAGCAGGGTGCGGGGCTACACCTTC
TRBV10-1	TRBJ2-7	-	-	CASSRPGNGEQYF	TGCGCCAGCAGTCGCCCAGGGAACGGGGAGCAGTACTTC
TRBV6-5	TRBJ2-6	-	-	CASSYRRDSGANVLTF	TGTGCCAGCAGTTACAGACGGGACTCTGGGGCCAACGTCCTGACTTTC
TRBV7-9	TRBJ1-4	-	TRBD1	CASSYITGVNEKLFF	TGTGCCAGCAGCTATATAACAGGGGTTAATGAAAAACTGTTTTTT
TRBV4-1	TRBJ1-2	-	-	CASSPVQRRGYTF	TGCGCCAGCAGCCCCGTGCAGAGGCGCGGCTACACCTTC
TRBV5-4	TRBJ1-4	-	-	CASSSHKSAANEKLFF	TGTGCCAGCAGCTCGCACAAGAGCGCGGCTAATGAAAAACTGTTTTTT
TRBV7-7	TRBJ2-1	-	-	CASSLVFENNEQFF	TGTGCCAGCAGCTTAGTTTTTGAGAACAATGAGCAGTTCTTC
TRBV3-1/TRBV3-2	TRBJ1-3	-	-	CASSHRQPSGNTIYF	TGTGCCAGCAGCCACCGACAACCCTCTGGAAACACCATATATTTT
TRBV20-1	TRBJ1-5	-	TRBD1	CSASAGGGRQPQHF	TGCAGTGCTAGTGCAGGGGGCGGTAGGCAGCCCCAGCATTTT
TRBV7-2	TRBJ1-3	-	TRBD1	CASSPSTGGGNTIYF	TGTGCCAGCAGCCCAAGCACAGGGGGTGGAAACACCATATATTTT
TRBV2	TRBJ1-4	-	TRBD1	CASSEGTGGEKLFF	TGTGCCAGCAGTGAAGGGACAGGGGGCGAAAAACTGTTTTTT
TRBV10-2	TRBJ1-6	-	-	CASSESRTRNSPLHF	TGCGCCAGCAGTGAGTCAAGGACACGGAATTCACCCCTCCACTTT
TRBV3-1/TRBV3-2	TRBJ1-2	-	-	CASSPGMTGPIYGYTF	TGTGCCAGCAGCCCAGGGATGACAGGACCTATCTATGGCTACACCTTC
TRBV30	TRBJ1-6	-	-	CAWSVTGNNSPLHF	TGTGCCTGGAGTGTAACAGGGAACAATTCACCCCTCCACTTT
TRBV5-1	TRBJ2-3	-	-	CASSSPGLRTDTQYF	TGCGCCAGCAGCTCACCGGGACTTCGCACAGATACGCAGTATTTT
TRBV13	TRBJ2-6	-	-	CASGLEAGANVLTF	TGTGCCAGCGGACTTGAAGCTGGGGCCAACGTCCTGACTTTC
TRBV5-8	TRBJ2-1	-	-	CASSLDRYNEQFF	TGTGCCAGCAGCCTAGACAGGTACAATGAGCAGTTCTTC
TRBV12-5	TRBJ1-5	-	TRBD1	CASGDGQGSVQPQHF	TGTGCTAGTGGTGACGGACAGGGGTCGGTTCAGCCCCAGCATTTT
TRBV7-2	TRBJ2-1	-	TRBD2	CASSPGTTRNEQFF	TGTGCCAGCAGCCCCGGGACTACGAGGAATGAGCAGTTCTTC
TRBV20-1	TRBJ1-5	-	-	CSASRFPGQPQHF	TGCAGTGCTAGTCGGTTCCCAGGCCAGCCCCAGCATTTT
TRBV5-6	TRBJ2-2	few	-	CASSLLLPGRRRTGELFF	TGTGCCAGCAGCTTGCTGCTCCCGGGTAGAAGGAGGACCGGGGAGCTGTTTTTT
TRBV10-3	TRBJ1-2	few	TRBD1	CAISERDRGGLF	TGTGCCATCAGTGAGCGGGACAGGGGGGGACTCTTC
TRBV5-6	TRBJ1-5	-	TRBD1	CASSPRQGRQPQHF	TGTGCCAGCAGCCCCCGACAGGGTCGTCAGCCCCAGCATTTT
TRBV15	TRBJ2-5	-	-	CATSSAYQETQYF	TGTGCCACCAGCAGCGCGTACCAAGAGACCCAGTACTTC
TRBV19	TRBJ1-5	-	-	CATGVSNQPQHF	TGTGCCACGGGGGTTAGCAATCAGCCCCAGCATTTT
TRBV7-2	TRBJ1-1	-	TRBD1	CASRKQGMLLAFF	TGTGCCAGCAGGAAACAGGGGATGCTGCTTGCTTTCTTT
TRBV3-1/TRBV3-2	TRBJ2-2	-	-	CASSQVATGELFF	TGTGCCAGCAGCCAAGTAGCCACCGGGGAGCTGTTTTTT
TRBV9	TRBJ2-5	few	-	CASSATGMGETQYF	TGTGCCAGCAGCGCCACAGGGATGGGAGAGACCCAGTACTTC
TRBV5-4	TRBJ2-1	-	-	CASSHENTGPQGQFF	TGTGCCAGCAGCCATGAAAACACAGGCCCCCAGGGGCAGTTCTTC
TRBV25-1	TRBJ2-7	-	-	CASSDLGGAAEQYF	TGTGCCAGCAGTGACCTTGGAGGGGCGGCCGAGCAGTACTTC
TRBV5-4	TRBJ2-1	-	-	CASSLVGGSYNEQFF	TGTGCCAGCAGCTTGGTTGGCGGCTCCTACAATGAGCAGTTCTTC
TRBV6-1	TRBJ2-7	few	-	CASSEGIPGQAEQYF	TGTGCCAGCAGTGAAGGTATTCCGGGACAAGCCGAGCAGTACTTC